Listed below are T cell receptor beta chains from one sample, sequenced in a study of radiation and T cells in renal cell carcinoma. TCRdb's table, derived via immunoSEQ multiplex PCR, lists solely in-frame clones and lacks some. The sample contains around 100,000 clones, around 84% of which appear only once. Here the sequenced sample was blood, taken from a patient whose treatment included radiotherapy and nephrectomy. The receptor set was obtained from a man aged 60-69 years with renal cell carcinoma. CDR3s include the opening cysteine and the closing phenylalanine or tryptophan. The order of the fields is clone size, J gene, D gene, V gene, CDR3 protein, CDR3 DNA. The D gene is left open where the match is weak. Part of the rows lack a size; the others show once, few, many or a class for expanded clones.

- TRBJ2-2 TRBD2 TRBV2 CASTSPGLAGGPGGELFF TGTGCCAGCACCTCCCCCGGGCTAGCGGGAGGGCCGGGCGGGGAGCTGTTTTTT
- TRBJ1-5 TRBD1 TRBV6-5 CASRATGGGGQPQHF TGTGCCAGCAGGGCGACAGGGGGCGGCGGACAGCCCCAGCATTTT
- TRBJ1-4 - TRBV11-2 CASSPLGEKLFF TGTGCCAGCAGCCCCCTCGGGGAAAAACTGTTTTTT
- TRBJ2-7 - TRBV19 CASSIMVGGEQYF TGTGCCAGTAGTATCATGGTAGGCGGCGAGCAGTACTTC
- TRBJ2-5 - TRBV7-8 CASSLALETQYF TGTGCCAGCAGCTTAGCGCTCGAGACCCAGTACTTC
- TRBJ1-2 TRBD1 TRBV4-2 CASSQERKGAGGSSNYGYTF TGTGCCAGCAGCCAAGAGAGGAAGGGGGCAGGAGGCTCATCTAACTATGGCTACACCTTC
- TRBJ1-1 - TRBV7-6 CASSLARNTEAFF TGTGCCAGCAGCTTAGCTAGAAACACTGAAGCTTTCTTT
- TRBJ2-7 - TRBV27 CASSPLPGPHLPVYEQYF TGTGCCAGCAGTCCTCTCCCGGGCCCTCACTTGCCGGTCTACGAGCAGTACTTC
- TRBJ2-2 TRBD1 TRBV19 CASSKGRQGGITGELFF TGTGCCAGTAGTAAGGGAAGACAGGGTGGGATCACCGGGGAGCTGTTTTTT
- TRBJ1-4 TRBD1 TRBV27 CASSTGVEKLFF TGTGCCAGCAGTACAGGGGTTGAAAAACTGTTTTTT
- TRBJ2-7 TRBD1 TRBV27 CASSWGQNYEQYF TGTGCCAGCAGTTGGGGACAGAACTACGAGCAGTACTTC
- TRBJ1-4 TRBD1 TRBV6-1 CASSGQGRLEKLFF TGTGCCAGCAGCGGACAGGGGAGGTTGGAAAAACTGTTTTTT
- TRBJ2-2 - TRBV19 CASSTNTGELFF TGTGCCAGTAGTACCAACACCGGGGAGCTGTTTTTT
- TRBJ2-1 TRBD2 TRBV28 CASLPGLAGLNEQFF TGTGCCAGCCTCCCGGGACTAGCGGGCCTCAATGAGCAGTTCTTC
- TRBJ2-7 - TRBV25-1 CASSEWEGEAYEQYF TGTGCCAGCAGTGAATGGGAGGGGGAGGCCTACGAGCAGTACTTC
- TRBJ1-1 - TRBV11-2 CASRGATEAFF TGTGCCAGCAGGGGAGCTACCGAAGCTTTCTTT
medium-sized TRBJ1-1 - TRBV5-1 CASSLDSGLEAFF TGCGCCAGCAGCTTGGATTCGGGCCTTGAAGCTTTCTTT
- TRBJ2-2 TRBD1 TRBV2 CAVDPRTGANTGELFF TGTGCCGTAGACCCGAGGACAGGGGCGAACACCGGGGAGCTGTTTTTT
once TRBJ1-5 - TRBV6-5 CAASRGPNQPQHF TGTGCAGCATCTAGAGGCCCCAATCAGCCCCAGCATTTT
once TRBJ1-4 - TRBV15 CATSARADNEKLFF TGTGCCACCAGCGCGAGGGCGGATAATGAAAAACTGTTTTTT
- TRBJ1-4 TRBD1 TRBV5-4 CASSLEGGATTNEKLFF TGTGCCAGCAGCTTGGAAGGGGGCGCAACAACTAATGAAAAACTGTTTTTT
- TRBJ1-1 - TRBV27 CASSLLPARNTEAFF TGTGCCAGCAGTTTACTTCCCGCCAGAAACACTGAAGCTTTCTTT
- TRBJ2-3 - TRBV9 CASSVGSTDTQYF TGTGCCAGCAGCGTAGGGTCCACAGATACGCAGTATTTT
- TRBJ1-5 - TRBV19 CASSEARGRNQPQHF TGTGCCAGTAGTGAGGCGCGGGGGCGCAATCAGCCCCAGCATTTT
- TRBJ1-2 - TRBV6-6 CASTSPGPTDNYGYTF TGTGCCAGCACCTCCCCGGGACCAACGGACAACTATGGCTACACCTTC
- TRBJ2-3 TRBD1 TRBV13 CASSKIGTGGTDTQYF TGTGCCAGCAGCAAGATCGGGACAGGGGGCACAGATACGCAGTATTTT
- TRBJ2-5 TRBD2 TRBV27 CASSPGGTSAYQETQYF TGTGCCAGCAGCCCAGGGGGGACTAGCGCGTACCAAGAGACCCAGTACTTC
- TRBJ2-5 - TRBV7-8 CASSTPRGGVQETQYF TGTGCCAGCAGTACACCCAGGGGTGGGGTTCAAGAGACCCAGTACTTC
- TRBJ2-5 - TRBV4-2 CASSQDQSETQYF TGTGCCAGCAGCCAAGATCAGTCGGAGACCCAGTACTTC
- TRBJ2-7 - TRBV10-3 CAISDPYGEQYF TGTGCCATCAGTGATCCGTACGGGGAGCAGTACTTC
- TRBJ2-7 TRBD2 TRBV30 CAWSFPMTSGFYEQYF TGTGCCTGGAGCTTTCCGATGACTAGCGGGTTTTACGAGCAGTACTTC
few TRBJ1-2 - TRBV2 CASSGGRNYGYTF TGTGCCAGCAGTGGGGGGCGGAACTATGGCTACACCTTC
- TRBJ2-3 TRBD2 TRBV6-5 CASSGGLGVQYF TGTGCCAGCAGTGGAGGACTAGGGGTGCAGTATTTT
- TRBJ1-4 - TRBV7-9 CAGDRGSNEKLFF TGTGCCGGTGACAGAGGTTCTAATGAAAAACTGTTTTTT
- TRBJ2-7 TRBD1 TRBV4-1 CASSPSGTGAYEQYF TGCGCCAGCAGCCCCTCCGGGACAGGGGCCTACGAGCAGTACTTC
- TRBJ2-7 TRBD2 TRBV28 CASRSPATSGNSYEQYF TGTGCCAGCAGATCACCCGCCACTAGCGGTAATTCCTACGAGCAGTACTTC
few TRBJ1-2 TRBD1 TRBV19 CASSMGQYYGYTF TGTGCCAGTAGTATGGGACAGTACTATGGCTACACCTTC
- TRBJ2-7 - TRBV9 CASSVAQRGPRDRHEQYF TGTGCCAGCAGCGTCGCTCAAAGGGGTCCCCGGGACCGTCACGAGCAGTACTTC